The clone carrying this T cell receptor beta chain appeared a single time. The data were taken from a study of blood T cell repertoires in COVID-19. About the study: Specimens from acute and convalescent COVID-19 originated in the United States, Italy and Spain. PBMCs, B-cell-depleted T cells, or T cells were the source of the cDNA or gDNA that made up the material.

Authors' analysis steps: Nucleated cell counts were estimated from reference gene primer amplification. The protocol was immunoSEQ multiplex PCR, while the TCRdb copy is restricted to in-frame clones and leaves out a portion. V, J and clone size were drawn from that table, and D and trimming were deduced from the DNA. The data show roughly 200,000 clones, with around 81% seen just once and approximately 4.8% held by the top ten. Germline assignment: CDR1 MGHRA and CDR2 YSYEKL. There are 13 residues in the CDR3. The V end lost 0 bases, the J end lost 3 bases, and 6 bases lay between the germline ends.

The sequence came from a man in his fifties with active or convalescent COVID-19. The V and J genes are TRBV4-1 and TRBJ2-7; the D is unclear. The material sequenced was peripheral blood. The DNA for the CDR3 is TGCGCCAGCAGCCAAGATCCCCTCTACGAGCAGTACTTC. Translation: CASSQDPLYEQYF.